A selection of T cell receptor beta chains follows, all from one sample in a study of blood T cells in healthy people across ages. TCRdb ran MiXCR on the 5' RACE reads and lists one entry per CDR3 protein. Among approximately 1.5 million distinct CDR3 sequences listed, roughly 32% were seen once. Sequences were obtained from blood. These receptors were obtained from a woman aged 30 to 39 in good health. Both conserved end residues are part of each CDR3. A D gene is named only where the DNA matches it firmly. A clone size is listed for some rows: how often the clone was seen (once, few, many), or a class if it is expanded.

clone size	D gene	V gene	J gene	CDR3 DNA	CDR3 protein
-	-	TRBV3-1	TRBJ1-1	TGTGCCAGCAGCCCCCGGTCTGGAGGCACTGAAGCTTTCTTT	CASSPRSGGTEAFF
-	TRBD1	TRBV20-1	TRBJ2-1	TGCAGTGCTAAGGGACAGATCTCCTACAATGAGCAGTTCTTC	CSAKGQISYNEQFF
-	TRBD2	TRBV12-3/TRBV12-4	TRBJ2-3	TGTGCCAGCAGAGCAGCGGGGGGGCGAATAGATGCGCAGTATTTT	CASRAAGGRIDAQYF
once	TRBD1	TRBV7-2	TRBJ1-5	TGTGCCAGCAGCTTAAAGGGGAGGCCCGGGACAGGGGCCGTACAGCCCCAGCATTTT	CASSLKGRPGTGAVQPQHF
many	-	TRBV29-1	TRBJ2-5	TGCAGCGTTGGGACTAATCAAGAGACCCAGTACTTC	CSVGTNQETQYF
few	-	TRBV2	TRBJ2-5	TGTGCCAGCAGAACCAGGGACCTAGGAGGAGAGACCCAGTACTTC	CASRTRDLGGETQYF
-	TRBD1	TRBV6-5	TRBJ2-1	TGTGCCAGCAGCCGAATGGGACAGTCCTACAATGAGCAGTTCTTC	CASSRMGQSYNEQFF
many	-	TRBV27	TRBJ2-7	TGTGCCAGCAGTTTAGGAGGCAGCCCCTACGAGCAGTACTTC	CASSLGGSPYEQYF
-	TRBD1	TRBV24-1	TRBJ2-7	TGTGCCCGCTGGGGACAGCCCTCCTACGAGCAGTACTTC	CARWGQPSYEQYF
few	-	TRBV7-2	TRBJ2-1	TGTGCCAGCAGCTTACCCCCCTGGACCCACAAGGGCAATGAGCAGTTCTTC	CASSLPPWTHKGNEQFF
few	TRBD2	TRBV15	TRBJ2-5	TGTGCCACCAGCAGGCCCGGGACTAGCGGGGGTCTCCAAGAGACCCAGTACTTC	CATSRPGTSGGLQETQYF
-	TRBD1	TRBV5-5	TRBJ1-2	TGTGCCAGCAGCCCGGGGGGGACAGACTATGGCTACACCTTC	CASSPGGTDYGYTF
-	-	TRBV12-3/TRBV12-4	TRBJ2-1	TGTGCCGGCAGTTTATGGGACGGGGAGACCCAGTTCTTC	CAGSLWDGETQFF
many	-	TRBV13	TRBJ2-7	TGTGCCAGCAGCTTATATGGGACCCAAACCTACGAGCAGTACTTC	CASSLYGTQTYEQYF
few	-	TRBV4-1	TRBJ2-4	TGCGCCAGCAGCCAAGCGTCAGGGGCCCTTATAAACATTCAGTACTTC	CASSQASGALINIQYF
few	-	TRBV20-1	TRBJ2-7	TGCAGTGCTGGATCAGGGAGGTTGGTCTACGAGCAGTACTTC	CSAGSGRLVYEQYF
-	-	TRBV7-3	TRBJ2-5	TGTGCCAGCAGCTTAGACGGAAAGGGGGAGACCCAGTACTTC	CASSLDGKGETQYF
-	TRBD1	TRBV11-2	TRBJ2-3	TGTGCCAGCAGCCAGGGGGGACAGGGATTAGATACGCAGTATTTT	CASSQGGQGLDTQYF
-	TRBD2	TRBV4-1	TRBJ2-1	TGCGCCAGCAGCCTTCAGGCGGGAGAAGGCTACAGTGAGCAGTTCTTC	CASSLQAGEGYSEQFF
-	TRBD2	TRBV11-2	TRBJ2-1	TGTGCCAGCAGCTCCCTTAGCGGGGGGACTTACTATGAGCAGTTCTTC	CASSSLSGGTYYEQFF
-	-	TRBV10-2	TRBJ1-2	TGCGCCAGCAGTGAGTCGCCTTACGGGGATGGCTACACCTTC	CASSESPYGDGYTF
-	TRBD2	TRBV20-1	TRBJ2-7	TGCAGTGCTAGTTCACTAGCGGGTAGTGTGGAGCTTTCCTACGAGCAGTACTTC	CSASSLAGSVELSYEQYF
-	TRBD2	TRBV15	TRBJ2-1	TGTGCCACCAGCAGAGTCCGCACTAGCGGGCAAGAGCAGTTCTTC	CATSRVRTSGQEQFF
-	TRBD1	TRBV20-1	TRBJ2-6	TGCAGTGGTAGGCGGACAGGAGGTTCCTCTGGGGCCAACGTCCTGACTTTC	CSGRRTGGSSGANVLTF
few	-	TRBV20-1	TRBJ1-5	TGCAGTGCCCGGCCGACCGGGGGTCAGCCCCAGCATTTT	CSARPTGGQPQHF
few	-	TRBV2	TRBJ2-6	TGTGCCAGCATGCTAGCACAGCTGAGCTCTGGGGCCAACGTCCTGACTTTC	CASMLAQLSSGANVLTF
-	TRBD2	TRBV9	TRBJ2-3	TGTGCCAGCAGCTTTACGGGAGGGCCAATAGATACGCAGTATTTT	CASSFTGGPIDTQYF
few	-	TRBV20-1	TRBJ1-2	TGCCCAAAGGGCAGGTACGATGGCTGCACCTTC	CPKGRYDGCTF
few	-	TRBV7-9	TRBJ2-3	TGTGCCAGCAGCGACCTAACCACTAGCACAGATACGCAGTATTTT	CASSDLTTSTDTQYF
-	-	TRBV10-3	TRBJ1-3	TGTGCCATCAGTGATACAGGGAACGGAAACACCATATATTTT	CAISDTGNGNTIYF
-	TRBD2	TRBV7-9	TRBJ2-3	TGTGCCAGCAGCTTGGGCCTAGCGGGGGGTAATCAAGCAGATACGCAGTATTTT	CASSLGLAGGNQADTQYF
-	-	TRBV6-2/TRBV6-3	TRBJ2-3	TGTGCCAGCAGTTTTCCGTGGCGGGCCACCACAGATACGCAGTATTTT	CASSFPWRATTDTQYF
-	-	TRBV20-1	TRBJ2-1	TGCAGTGCTAGCCGGGACCCACTCAATGAGCAGTTCTTC	CSASRDPLNEQFF